These T cell receptor beta chains were read from a single sample in a study. MiXCR, run by TCRdb on the RT-PCR reads, gives a single entry per CDR3 protein. The repertoire holds approximately 720,000 distinct CDR3 sequences, 13% to 15% seen once, with 3.6% in the top ten. Sequencing was carried out using memory CD4+ T cells from blood. These receptors originate from a female donor in good health, serving as a healthy control. The CDR3 runs from the conserved cysteine through the conserved F or W. D genes are given only for firm matches. Only some rows state a clone size, as once, few, many or a class for expanded clones.

D gene	J gene	V gene	clone size	CDR3 protein	CDR3 DNA
.	TRBJ2-7	TRBV7-2	few	CASSLEWGEVGEQYF	TGTGCCAGCAGCTTAGAATGGGGAGAGGTGGGCGAGCAGTACTTC
.	TRBJ1-2	TRBV5-1	.	CASSPLDFNYGYTF	TGCGCCAGCAGCCCGCTGGACTTTAACTATGGCTACACCTTC
TRBD2	TRBJ2-3	TRBV3-1	few	CASSQDPLGGGTDTQYF	TGTGCCAGCAGCCAAGATCCTCTCGGGGGGGGCACCGATACGCAGTATTTT
.	TRBJ1-2	TRBV9	.	CASSTRAYGYTF	TGTGCCAGTAGTACCCGGGCCTATGGCTACACCTTC
.	TRBJ2-2	TRBV5-1	.	CASSLQGGPNTGELFF	TGCGCCAGCAGCTTACAAGGGGGTCCGAACACCGGGGAGCTGTTTTTT
.	TRBJ1-6	TRBV15	few	CATSLGSSYNSPLHF	TGTGCCACCAGTCTAGGGAGCTCCTATAATTCACCCCTCCACTTT
.	TRBJ2-7	TRBV6-6	many	CASSYYPGANEQYF	TGTGCCAGCAGTTACTATCCAGGGGCGAACGAGCAGTACTTC
.	TRBJ1-1	TRBV18	.	CASSGSDSAEAFF	TGTGCCAGCTCAGGATCGGACAGTGCTGAAGCTTTCTTT
.	TRBJ2-3	TRBV5-4	.	CASGIGGSSSATQYF	TGTGCCAGCGGCATAGGGGGATCCTCTAGTGCTACGCAGTATTTT
.	TRBJ1-5	TRBV20-1	many	CSASRSGNQPQHF	TGCAGTGCTTCCCGGTCCGGGAATCAGCCCCAGCATTTT
TRBD1	TRBJ1-2	TRBV6-1	.	CASRMILGQGNYGYTF	TGTGCCAGCAGGATGATTTTGGGACAGGGAAACTATGGCTACACCTTC
TRBD2	TRBJ2-7	TRBV10-2	many	CASGLAGGINEQYF	TGCGCCAGCGGACTAGCGGGGGGTATCAACGAGCAGTACTTC
TRBD2	TRBJ2-1	TRBV4-3	.	CASSQVALAGYHEQFF	TGCGCCAGCAGCCAAGTAGCTCTAGCGGGCTACCATGAGCAGTTCTTC
TRBD2	TRBJ2-3	TRBV4-3	once	CASSQELGRGGDTQYF	TGCGCCAGCAGCCAAGAACTCGGGAGGGGAGGAGATACGCAGTATTTT
TRBD1	TRBJ1-6	TRBV7-8	.	CASRPTGIGSFSPLHF	TGTGCCAGCAGACCGACAGGGATCGGGTCTTTTTCACCCCTCCACTTT
.	TRBJ1-2	TRBV5-1	.	CASSGAGNYGYTF	TGCGCCAGCAGCGGTGCAGGGAACTATGGCTACACCTTC
.	TRBJ2-5	TRBV19	.	CASSPIGGLYQETQYF	TGTGCCAGTAGTCCTATCGGGGGACTTTACCAAGAGACCCAGTACTTC
.	TRBJ2-5	TRBV28	.	CASSTWKRQETQYF	TGTGCCAGCAGCACCTGGAAGCGACAAGAGACCCAGTACTTC
TRBD1	TRBJ2-7	TRBV6-5	many	CASRRGQVAYEQYF	TGTGCCAGCAGGCGAGGACAGGTCGCCTACGAGCAGTACTTC
.	TRBJ2-7	TRBV7-9	few	CASSLGSGQQGEQYF	TGTGCCAGCAGCTTAGGTTCTGGGCAACAGGGCGAGCAGTACTTC
TRBD1	TRBJ1-3	TRBV12-3/TRBV12-4	.	CASSQGALGNTIYF	TGTGCCAGCAGTCAGGGGGCGTTGGGAAACACCATATATTTT
.	TRBJ1-2	TRBV12-3/TRBV12-4	many	CASTSRGAVHGYTF	TGTGCCAGCACCTCTCGGGGGGCGGTCCATGGCTACACCTTC
.	TRBJ2-5	TRBV18	.	CASSPFQGGEETQYF	TGTGCCAGCTCACCATTCCAGGGCGGGGAAGAGACCCAGTACTTC
.	TRBJ1-4	TRBV20-1	.	CSAHHSTHLALFF	TGCAGTGCTCACCACTCTACACACTTAGCACTGTTTTTT
.	TRBJ1-2	TRBV20-1	many	CSALYYGYTF	TGCAGTGCTTTATACTATGGCTACACCTTC
.	TRBJ1-5	TRBV11-2	many	CASSPGHPEQPQHF	TGTGCCAGCAGCCCGGGACACCCAGAACAGCCCCAGCATTTT
TRBD2	TRBJ2-1	TRBV28	.	CASSRGGNNNEQFF	TGTGCCAGCAGTCGGGGGGGTAACAACAATGAGCAGTTCTTC